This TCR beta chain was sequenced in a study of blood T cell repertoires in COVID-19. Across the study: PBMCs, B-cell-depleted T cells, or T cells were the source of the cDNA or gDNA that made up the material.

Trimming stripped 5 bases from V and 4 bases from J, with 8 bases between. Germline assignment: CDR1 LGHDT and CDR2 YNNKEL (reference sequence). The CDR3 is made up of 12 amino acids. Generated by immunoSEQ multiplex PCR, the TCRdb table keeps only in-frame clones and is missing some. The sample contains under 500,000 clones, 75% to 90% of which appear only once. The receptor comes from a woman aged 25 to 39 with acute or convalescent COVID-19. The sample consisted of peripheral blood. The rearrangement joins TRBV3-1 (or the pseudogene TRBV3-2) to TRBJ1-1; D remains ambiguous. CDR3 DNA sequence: TGTGCCAGCAGCTTCCCCGGCACTGAAGCTTTCTTT. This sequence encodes CASSFPGTEAFF.